The 2 T cell receptor beta chains in this list originate from one sample, sequenced in a study of blood T cells in healthy people across ages. Sample-barcoded 5' priming and a J-beta primer mix drove a second PCR of roughly 6 to 12 cycles. TCRdb fed the 5' RACE reads into MiXCR, producing one record per CDR3 protein. The data contain roughly 1,500,000 distinct CDR3 sequences, around 35% of them singletons. The specimen was blood. These receptor sequences come from a woman aged 30 to 39 in good health.

The chain's CDR3 is CASSSEDPAFF. The CDR3 DNA follows: TGTGCCAGCAGCTCAGAAGACCCAGCTTTCTTT. This sequence joins TRBV7-8 and TRBJ1-1, with no clear D. Trimming removed 4 bases at V and 10 bases at J, with 10 bases between. The CDR3 spans 11 residues. Germline V gives CDR1 SGHVS, CDR2 FQNEAQ. The variable domain in full, completed from reference TRBV7-8 and TRBJ1-1, reads GAGVSQSPRYKVAKRGQDVALRCDPISGHVSLFWYQQALGQGPEFLTYFQNEAQLDKSGLPSDRFFAERPEGSVSTLKIQRTQQEDSAVYLCASSSEDPAFFGQGTRLTVV.

J is TRBJ1-1 and V is TRBV13, with a tentative D call TRBD1 (5 bases). The ends were cut back, 5 bases at V and 4 bases at J, with 20 bases in the middle. The CDR3 extends over 16 amino acids. Germline V gene data show CDR1 as PRHDT and CDR2 as FYEKMQ (reference sequence). In nucleotides, the CDR3 is TGTGCCAGCAGCGCTACGGTGGGGGGGAGGAGCACTGAAGCTTTCTTT. It codes for CASSATVGGRSTEAFF. Drawing the rest from reference TRBV13 and TRBJ1-1, the complete variable domain is AAGVIQSPRHLIKEKRETATLKCYPIPRHDTVYWYQQGPGQDPQFLISFYEKMQSDKGSIPDRFSAQQFSDYHSELNMSSLELGDSALYFCASSATVGGRSTEAFFGQGTRLTVV.